A selection of T cell receptor beta chains follows, all from one sample in a study of blood T cell repertoires in COVID-19. Assay used: immunoSEQ multiplex PCR; TCRdb lists only in-frame clones, some missing. The sample holds some 250,000 clones, around four fifths seen once. Sequencing was performed on peripheral blood. These receptors were taken from a man aged 35-49 years with active or convalescent COVID-19. Each CDR3 is given without its conserved first and last residue.

V gene | CDR3 protein
TRBV23-1 | ASKSRGTGQGVYEQY
TRBV15 | ATSREIGLAGPDTQY
TRBV6-1 | ASSEGSLGSGNTIY
TRBV7-2 | ASSFTSGGNGDTQY
TRBV7-2 | ASSLDSSVVYGYT
TRBV6-5 | ASRTGVSNQPQH
TRBV5-4 | ASSSSGRAKDEQF
TRBV9 | ASSVDGRWTDTQY
TRBV11-3 | ASSLKGTSGRRNEQY
TRBV19 | ASSISGDYGYT
TRBV4-3 | ASSQDSLLGAGANVLT
TRBV10-3 | AIRGTGGTEAF
TRBV20-1 | SASRTTPGNEQF
TRBV3-1/TRBV3-2 | ASSPPRDTDGYT